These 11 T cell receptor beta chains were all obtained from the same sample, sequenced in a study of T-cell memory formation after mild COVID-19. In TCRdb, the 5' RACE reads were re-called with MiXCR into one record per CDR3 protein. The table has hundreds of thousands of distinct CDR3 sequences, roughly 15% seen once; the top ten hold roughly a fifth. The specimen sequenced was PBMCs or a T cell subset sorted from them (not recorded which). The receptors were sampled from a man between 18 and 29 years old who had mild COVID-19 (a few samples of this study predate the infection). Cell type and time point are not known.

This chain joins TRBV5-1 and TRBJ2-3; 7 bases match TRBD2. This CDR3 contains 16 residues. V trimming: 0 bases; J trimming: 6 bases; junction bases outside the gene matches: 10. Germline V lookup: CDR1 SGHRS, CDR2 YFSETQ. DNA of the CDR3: TGCGCCAGCAGCTTGGTGTCCGGGGGGATGGCGGATACGCAGTATTTT. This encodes CASSLVSGGMADTQYF.

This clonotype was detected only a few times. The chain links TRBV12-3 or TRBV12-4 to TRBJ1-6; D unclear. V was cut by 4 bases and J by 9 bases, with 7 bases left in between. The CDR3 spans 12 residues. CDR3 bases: TGTGCCAGCAGTTGGCCGTCTTCACCCCTCCACTTT. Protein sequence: CASSWPSSPLHF.

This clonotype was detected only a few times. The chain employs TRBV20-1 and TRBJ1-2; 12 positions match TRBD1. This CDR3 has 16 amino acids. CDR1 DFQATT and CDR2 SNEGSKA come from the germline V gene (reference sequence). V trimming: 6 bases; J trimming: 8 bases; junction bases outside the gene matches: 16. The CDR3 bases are TGCAGTGCCTTTGGGGACAGGGGGCGTTGGGTGTTAGGCTACACCTTC. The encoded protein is CSAFGDRGRWVLGYTF.

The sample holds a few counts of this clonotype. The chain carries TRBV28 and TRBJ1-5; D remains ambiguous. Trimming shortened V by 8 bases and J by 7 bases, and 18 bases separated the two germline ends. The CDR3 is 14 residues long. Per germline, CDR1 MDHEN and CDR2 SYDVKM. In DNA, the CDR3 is TGTGCCAGCGTTGCCCAAAACGGACGCCAGCCCCAGCATTTT. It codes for CASVAQNGRQPQHF.

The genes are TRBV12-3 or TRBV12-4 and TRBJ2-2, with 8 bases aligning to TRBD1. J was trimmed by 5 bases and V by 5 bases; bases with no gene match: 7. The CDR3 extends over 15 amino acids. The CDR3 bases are TGTGCCAGCAGTCCAGGACAGGGACGTACCGGGGAGCTGTTTTTT. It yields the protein CASSPGQGRTGELFF.

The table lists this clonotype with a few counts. CDR3 amino acids: CASLASGGSQETQYF. In DNA, the CDR3 is TGCGCCAGCTTGGCCAGCGGGGGGTCACAAGAGACCCAGTACTTC. The chain joins TRBV5-1 to TRBJ2-5; 9 nucleotides line up with TRBD2. The CDR3 is 15 residues long. Germline CDR1 is SGHRS and CDR2 is YFSETQ. Trimming cost V 7 bases and J 2 bases; bases outside gene matches: 9.

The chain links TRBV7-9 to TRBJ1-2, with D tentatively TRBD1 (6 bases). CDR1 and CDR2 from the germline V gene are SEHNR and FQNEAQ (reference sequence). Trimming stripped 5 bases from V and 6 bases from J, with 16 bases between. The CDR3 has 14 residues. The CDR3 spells CASSIKNRVHGYTF. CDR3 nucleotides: TGTGCCAGCAGCATTAAAAACAGGGTTCATGGCTACACCTTC.

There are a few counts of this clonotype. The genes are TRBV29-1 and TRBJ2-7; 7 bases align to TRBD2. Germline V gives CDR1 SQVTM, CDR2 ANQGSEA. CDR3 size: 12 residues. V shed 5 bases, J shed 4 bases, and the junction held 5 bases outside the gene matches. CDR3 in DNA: TGCAGCGTTAGACTAGCAGATTACGAGCAGTACTTC. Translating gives CSVRLADYEQYF.

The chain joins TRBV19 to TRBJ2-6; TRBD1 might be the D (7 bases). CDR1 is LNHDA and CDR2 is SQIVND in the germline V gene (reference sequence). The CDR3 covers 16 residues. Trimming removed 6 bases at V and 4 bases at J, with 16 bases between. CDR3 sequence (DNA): TGTGCCAGTAGCCTGGAGGGGGCGCGGGGGGCCAACGTCCTGACTTTC. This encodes CASSLEGARGANVLTF.

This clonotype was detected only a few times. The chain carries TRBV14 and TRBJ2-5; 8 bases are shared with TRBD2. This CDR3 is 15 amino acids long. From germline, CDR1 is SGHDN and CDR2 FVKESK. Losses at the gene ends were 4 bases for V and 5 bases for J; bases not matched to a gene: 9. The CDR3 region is CASSPRAGGWETQYF. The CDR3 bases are TGTGCCAGCAGCCCCCGGGCGGGAGGATGGGAGACCCAGTACTTC.

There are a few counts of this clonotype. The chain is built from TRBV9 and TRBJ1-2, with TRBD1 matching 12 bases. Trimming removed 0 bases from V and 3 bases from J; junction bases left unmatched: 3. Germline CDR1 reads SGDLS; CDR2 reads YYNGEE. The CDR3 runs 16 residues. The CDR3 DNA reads TGTGCCAGCAGCGTAGTGGGGACAGGGGGCGACTATGGCTACACCTTC. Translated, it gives CASSVVGTGGDYGYTF.